One and the same sample provided the 2 T cell receptor beta chains below, sequenced in a study of blood T cell repertoires in COVID-19. Here immunoSEQ multiplex PCR was the method, and the copy in TCRdb shows in-frame clones only, minus some. Here the sample spans approximately 150,000 clones, over 65% being singletons. Sequencing was carried out using peripheral blood. The receptors derive from a human donor in a cohort sampled during active COVID-19.

This chain connects TRBV5-1 to TRBJ2-7; tentative D call: TRBD2 (6 bases). Germline V gene sequence: CDR1 SGHRS, CDR2 YFSETQ. V lost 0 bases and J lost 0, with 10 bases in between. This CDR3 is 15 amino acids long. The CDR3 protein is CASSLGGLLSYEQYF. CDR3 bases: TGCGCCAGCAGCTTGGGCGGACTACTCTCCTACGAGCAGTACTTC. Full variable domain (missing parts from reference TRBV5-1 and TRBJ2-7): KAGVTQTPRYLIKTRGQQVTLSCSPISGHRSVSWYQQTPGQGLQFLFEYFSETQRNKGNFPGRFSGRQFSNSRSEMNVSTLELGDSALYLCASSLGGLLSYEQYFGPGTRLTVT.

This clone occurred once. V gene TRBV12-3 or TRBV12-4 combines with J gene TRBJ2-7; 8 nucleotides match TRBD1. This CDR3 region has 13 residues. With 4 bases clipped from V and 1 base from J, the junction kept 0 bases outside the gene matches. The CDR3, as DNA: TGTGCCAGCAGTTACAGGGGGTCCTACGAGCAGTACTTC. This encodes CASSYRGSYEQYF.